The 28 T cell receptor beta chains below come from one sample, sequenced in a study of CD8 T cells in Susac syndrome. Reverse transcription of 0.5 to 1 ug RNA was performed with random hexamers. TCRdb used MiXCR to reprocess the immunoSEQ multiplex PCR reads, holding one entry per CDR3 protein. This sample carries around 110,000 distinct CDR3 sequences, around 94% of them seen once, and the ten largest clones take 0.41%. The specimen sequenced was CD8+ T cells from PBMCs. These receptors were collected from a human donor with Susac syndrome.

The V call is TRBV9, the J call TRBJ1-1; maybe TRBD1 (6 bases). This CDR3 has 14 amino acids. Germline V gene data show CDR1 as SGDLS and CDR2 as YYNGEE. Between the trimmed V and J ends, which lost 1 base and 6 bases, there was a span of 13 bases. The CDR3 region has the DNA TGTGCCAGCAGCGTATCGGGGGGCGAGTCTGAAGCTTTCTTT. Residues: CASSVSGGESEAFF.

The chain has TRBV7-6 and TRBJ2-7; 7 bases agree with TRBD2. Germline CDR1 SGHVS, CDR2 FNYEAQ. The CDR3 loop spans 14 amino acids. Trimming took 1 base from V and 7 from J; bases not matched to a gene: 7. This chain's CDR3 is CASSLEAGDQEQYF. CDR3 bases: TGTGCCAGCAGCTTAGAGGCGGGGGACCAGGAGCAGTACTTC.

This clonotype was observed a single time. The V gene is TRBV9, the J gene TRBJ2-7; D is unresolved. Germline CDR1 is SGDLS and CDR2 is YYNGEE. V lost 0 bases, J lost 3 bases, and 7 bases lay in between. The CDR3 runs 13 residues. DNA of the CDR3: TGTGCCAGCAGCGTAGTATCCGGCTACGAGCAGTACTTC. It translates to CASSVVSGYEQYF.

This chain links TRBV7-3 with TRBJ2-1, with D tentatively TRBD1 (6 bases). Trimming stripped 5 bases from V and 4 bases from J, with 18 bases between. The CDR3 consists of 16 residues. Germline CDR1 is SGHTA and CDR2 is FQGTGA. CDR3 nucleotides: TGTGCCAGCAGCCTTTTGCGCAGGGGACATTACAATGAGCAGTTCTTC. Residues: CASSLLRRGHYNEQFF.

The chain links TRBV7-2 to TRBJ2-3; 10 bases agree with TRBD2. The CDR3 extends over 16 amino acids. From germline, CDR1 is SGHTA and CDR2 FQGNSA. The V gene end was trimmed by 3 bases and the J gene end by 5 bases; junction bases not matched to a gene: 8. CDR3 protein: CASSFNLAGVGDTQYF. CDR3 coding DNA: TGTGCCAGCAGCTTCAACCTAGCGGGGGTAGGAGATACGCAGTATTTT.

This clonotype showed up just once. The chain couples TRBV29-1 to TRBJ1-2; 8 nucleotides align to TRBD1. The ends lost 1 base at V and 4 bases at J; junction bases unmatched: 5. Germline V gene data show CDR1 as SQVTM and CDR2 as ANQGSEA. The CDR3 totals 14 residues. CDR3 loop: CSVEVGQGRYGYTF. The CDR3 coding sequence is TGCAGCGTTGAAGTCGGACAGGGCCGCTATGGCTACACCTTC.

CDR3 coding DNA: TGTGCCACCTCGGGGAATGAGCAGTTCTTC. This encodes CATSGNEQFF. The chain joins TRBV12-3 or TRBV12-4 to TRBJ2-1; maybe TRBD2 (5 bases). V was cut by 10 bases and J by 7 bases, with 8 bases left in between. The CDR3 covers 10 residues.

The CDR3 region has the DNA TGTGCCAGTAGTGCCTCTGGAAACACCATATATTTT. It specifies CASSASGNTIYF. The chain couples TRBV19 to TRBJ1-3; D is undetermined. Trimming took 5 bases from V and 0 from J, leaving 2 bases between them. The germline gives CDR1 LNHDA, CDR2 SQIVND (reference sequence). The CDR3 has 12 amino acids.

J is TRBJ2-1 and V is TRBV6-5; D possibly corresponds to TRBD2 (5 bases). The CDR3 is 16 residues long. V gave up 4 bases and J gave up 3 bases, with 16 bases separating them. Per germline, CDR1 MNHEY and CDR2 SVGAGI. CDR3 nucleotides: TGTGCCAGCAGTTTAAATATAGCGAGAGGCTACAATGAGCAGTTCTTC. It encodes CASSLNIARGYNEQFF.

This chain links TRBV15 with TRBJ1-4, with TRBD1 matching 8 bases. The CDR3 runs to 14 residues. With 5 bases clipped from V and 5 bases from J, the junction kept 4 bases outside the gene matches. From germline, CDR1 is LNHNV and CDR2 YYDKDF (reference sequence). The CDR3 sequence is CATSDRGPNEKLFF. The CDR3 DNA follows: TGTGCCACCAGCGACAGGGGCCCGAATGAAAAACTGTTTTTT.

The chain carries TRBV6-5 and TRBJ2-5; 7 bases map to TRBD1. Trimming took 6 bases from V and 6 from J; bases not matched to a gene: 13. The CDR3 runs 15 residues. Germline CDR1 is MNHEY and CDR2 is SVGAGI. For the CDR3, the DNA is TGTGCCAGCAGCCTAGAGACAGGGTATTTAAAGACCCAGTACTTC. As protein: CASSLETGYLKTQYF.

V is TRBV2 and J is TRBJ1-1; D gene ambiguous. The CDR3 covers 12 residues. Trimming took off 4 bases at V and 4 bases at J, with 7 bases between the two ends. From germline, CDR1 is SNHLY and CDR2 FYNNEI. In nucleotides, the CDR3 is TGTGCCAGCAGTGGTGGGATCACTGAAGCTTTCTTT. Translating gives CASSGGITEAFF.

This chain connects TRBV18 to TRBJ2-7; D possibly corresponds to TRBD2 (6 bases). The CDR3 has 16 amino acids. Per germline, CDR1 KGHSH and CDR2 LQKENI. Trimming stripped 0 bases from V and 3 bases from J, with 15 bases between. The CDR3 sequence: CASSPPTRGERYEQYF. DNA of the CDR3: TGTGCCAGCTCACCACCTACGCGGGGCGAGCGCTACGAGCAGTACTTC.

The CDR3 protein is CASGPGGYEQYF. In nucleotides, the CDR3 is TGTGCTAGTGGCCCCGGGGGCTACGAGCAGTACTTC. The rearrangement links TRBV12-5 to TRBJ2-7; D perhaps matches TRBD2 (6 bases). V was pared by 6 bases and J by 3 bases, with 9 bases between. The CDR3 extends over 12 amino acids. Germline values: CDR1 LGHNT, CDR2 FRNRAP.

V usage is TRBV20-1 and J usage is TRBJ2-7; 9 nucleotides agree with TRBD1. The CDR3 length is 15 residues. Trimming at V came to 0 bases and at J to 2 bases, leaving 5 bases not matched to a gene. Germline V gives CDR1 DFQATT, CDR2 SNEGSKA (reference sequence). The CDR3, as DNA: TGCAGTGCTAGAGATCCGGGACAGGGTACCTACGAGCAGTACTTC. Translated: CSARDPGQGTYEQYF.

The chain couples TRBV25-1 to TRBJ1-1; 8 positions agree with TRBD1. Per germline, CDR1 MGHDK and CDR2 SYGVNS. This CDR3 is 13 amino acids long. Trimming at V came to 8 bases and at J to 1 base, leaving 3 bases not matched to a gene. Here the CDR3 DNA reads TGTGCCAGCTGGGACAGGAGGAACACTGAAGCTTTCTTT. This gives the protein CASWDRRNTEAFF.

The gene calls are TRBV19 and TRBJ2-7; 9 bases align to TRBD1. With 8 bases clipped from V and 2 bases from J, the junction kept 22 bases outside the gene matches. The CDR3 runs to 19 residues. CDR1 LNHDA and CDR2 SQIVND come from the germline V gene (reference sequence). CDR3 DNA sequence: TGTGCCAGTTTCCCCGAACCGGGACAGGGAGTTTTATTGGCCTACGAGCAGTACTTC. It yields the protein CASFPEPGQGVLLAYEQYF. The full variable domain, with the rest looked up from reference TRBV19 and TRBJ2-7, is DGGITQSPKYLFRKEGQNVTLSCEQNLNHDAMYWYRQDPGQGLRLIYYSQIVNDFQKGDIAEGYSVSREKKESFPLTVTSAQKNPTAFYLCASFPEPGQGVLLAYEQYFGPGTRLTVT.

This chain joins TRBV6-4 and TRBJ2-3, with 12 bases matching TRBD2. The CDR3 is 15 residues long. The germline gives CDR1 MRHNA, CDR2 SNTAGT. The V gene end was trimmed by 5 bases and the J gene end by 3 bases; junction bases not matched to a gene: 3. The DNA of the CDR3 is TGTGCCAGCAGTTTGACTAGCGGGGGAACAGATACGCAGTATTTT. Translation gives CASSLTSGGTDTQYF.

This clonotype was seen just once. The chain couples TRBV5-6 to TRBJ2-5; 8 nucleotides agree with TRBD2. The CDR3 spans 19 residues. Germline CDR1 and CDR2: SGHDT and YYEEEE. Losses at the gene ends were 4 bases for V and 4 bases for J; bases not matched to a gene: 21. The CDR3 spells CASSGQAGSERGFGETQYF. The CDR3 region has the DNA TGTGCCAGCAGCGGCCAAGCCGGGAGCGAGCGGGGGTTCGGAGAGACCCAGTACTTC.

A single count supports this clonotype. The chain carries TRBV6-1 and TRBJ1-2; 7 positions match TRBD1. This CDR3 is 15 amino acids long. J gave up 5 bases and V 4 bases, and 10 bases lay outside the gene matches. In germline, CDR1 is MNHNS, CDR2 SASEGT. The CDR3 DNA follows: TGTGCCAGCAGTGCCCAGCCCGGGACAGAGTATGGCTACACCTTC. This gives the protein CASSAQPGTEYGYTF.

The CDR3 sequence is CASSQISGGDEQFF. CDR3 nucleotides: TGTGCCAGCAGCCAAATAAGCGGGGGCGATGAGCAGTTCTTC. The chain has TRBV3-1 and TRBJ2-1; 8 nucleotides agree with TRBD2. Germline V gene lookup returns CDR1 LGHDT and CDR2 YNNKEL (reference sequence). The trim removed 2 bases at V and 8 bases at J, leaving 5 bases unmatched. This CDR3 contains 14 residues.

Only a few counts were recorded for this clonotype. The rearrangement links TRBV3-1 to TRBJ1-5; D is perhaps TRBD1 (5 bases). The CDR3 totals 12 residues. Trimming stripped 3 bases from V and 7 bases from J, with 7 bases between. Germline CDR1 LGHDT, CDR2 YNNKEL (reference sequence). CDR3 bases: TGTGCCAGCAGCCAGGGGGGGCAGCCCCAGCATTTT. Translation: CASSQGGQPQHF.

The V call is TRBV12-3 or TRBV12-4, the J call TRBJ2-3; D unclear. Trimming left V 7 bases short and J 4 bases short, with 15 bases between. CDR3 length: 14 residues. As DNA, the CDR3 is TGTGCCAGCACCACATCGGGTTTGGCAGATACGCAGTATTTT. Translation gives CASTTSGLADTQYF.

This clonotype was observed once. The chain recombines TRBV4-3 with TRBJ2-7; weak D call: TRBD1 (6 bases). The CDR3 contains 13 residues. Per the germline V gene, CDR1 is LGHNA and CDR2 is YSLEER. Trimming shortened V by 1 base and J by 6 bases, and 10 bases separated the two germline ends. The CDR3: CASSQGRGGEQYF. CDR3 DNA sequence: TGCGCCAGCAGCCAAGGCAGGGGTGGCGAGCAGTACTTC.

The chain recombines TRBV12-3 or TRBV12-4 with TRBJ2-7; a weak D match, TRBD2 (7 bases). CDR3 length equals 14 residues. V was shortened by 6 bases and J by 6 bases, with 18 bases between the two germline ends. The CDR3 loop reads CASSLAGAGREQYF. The CDR3 bases are TGTGCCAGCAGCCTGGCGGGGGCCGGCCGCGAGCAGTACTTC.

This chain links TRBV14 with TRBJ2-1; D is tentatively TRBD1 or TRBD2 (6 bases each). CDR3 length: 13 residues. Trimming took 4 bases from V and 6 from J, leaving 10 bases between them. Germline values: CDR1 SGHDN, CDR2 FVKESK. CDR3 bases: TGTGCCAGCAGCCGGGGGGCTAGCAATGAGCAGTTCTTC. Protein product: CASSRGASNEQFF.

This rearrangement joins TRBV11-1 to TRBJ2-5; 9 nucleotides agree with TRBD2. The CDR3 contains 14 residues. V lost 5 bases, J lost 2 bases, and 3 bases stayed unmatched. The germline V gene encodes CDR1 SGHAT and CDR2 FQDESV (reference sequence). CDR3 coding DNA: TGTGCCAGCAGCCCAGGACTAGCGCAAGAGACCCAGTACTTC. This gives the protein CASSPGLAQETQYF.

The chain has TRBV24-1 and TRBJ2-3, with 11 nucleotides matching TRBD1. V gave up 3 bases and J gave up 3 bases; unmatched junction bases: 4. The CDR3 totals 16 residues. Germline V gene sequence: CDR1 KGHDR, CDR2 SFDVKD. Here the CDR3 reads CATSDPGQGATDTQYF. For the CDR3, the DNA is TGTGCCACCAGTGATCCCGGACAGGGGGCTACAGATACGCAGTATTTT.